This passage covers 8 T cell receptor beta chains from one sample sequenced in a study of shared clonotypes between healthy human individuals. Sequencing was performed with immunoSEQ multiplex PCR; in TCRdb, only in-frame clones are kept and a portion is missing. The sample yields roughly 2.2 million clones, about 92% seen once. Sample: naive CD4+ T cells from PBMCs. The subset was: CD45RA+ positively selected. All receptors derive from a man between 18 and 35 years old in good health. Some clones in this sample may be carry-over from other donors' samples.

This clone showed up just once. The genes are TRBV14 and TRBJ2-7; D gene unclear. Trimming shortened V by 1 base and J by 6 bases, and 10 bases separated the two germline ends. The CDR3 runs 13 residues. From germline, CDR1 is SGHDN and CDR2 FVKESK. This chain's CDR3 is CASSQGIPGEQYF. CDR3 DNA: TGTGCCAGCAGCCAAGGGATCCCGGGCGAGCAGTACTTC.

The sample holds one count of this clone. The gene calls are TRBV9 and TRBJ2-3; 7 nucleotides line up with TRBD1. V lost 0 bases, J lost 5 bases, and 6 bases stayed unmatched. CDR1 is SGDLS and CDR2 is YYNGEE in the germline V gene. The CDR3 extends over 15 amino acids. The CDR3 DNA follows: TGTGCCAGCAGCGTAGCCCCAAACAGGGGAGATACGCAGTATTTT. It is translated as CASSVAPNRGDTQYF.

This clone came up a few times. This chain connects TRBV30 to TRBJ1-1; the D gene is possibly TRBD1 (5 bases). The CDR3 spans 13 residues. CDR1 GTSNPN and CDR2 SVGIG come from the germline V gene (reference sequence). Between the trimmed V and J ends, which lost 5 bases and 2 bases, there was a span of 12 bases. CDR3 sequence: CAWGIQGNTEAFF. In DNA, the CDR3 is TGTGCCTGGGGCATTCAGGGAAACACTGAAGCTTTCTTT.

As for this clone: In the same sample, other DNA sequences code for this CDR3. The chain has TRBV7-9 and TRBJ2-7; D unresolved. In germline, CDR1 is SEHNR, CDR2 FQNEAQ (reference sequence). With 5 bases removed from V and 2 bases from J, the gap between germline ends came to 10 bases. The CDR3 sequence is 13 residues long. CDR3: CASSPRTAYEQYF. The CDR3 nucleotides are TGTGCCAGCAGCCCACGGACGGCCTACGAGCAGTACTTC.

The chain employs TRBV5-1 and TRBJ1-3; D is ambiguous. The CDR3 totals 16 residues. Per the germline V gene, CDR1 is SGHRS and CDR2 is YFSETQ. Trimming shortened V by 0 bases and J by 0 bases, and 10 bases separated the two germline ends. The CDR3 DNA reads TGCGCCAGCAGCTTGGAAGCTACCTCCTCTGGAAACACCATATATTTT. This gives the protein CASSLEATSSGNTIYF. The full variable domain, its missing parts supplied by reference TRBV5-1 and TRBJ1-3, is KAGVTQTPRYLIKTRGQQVTLSCSPISGHRSVSWYQQTPGQGLQFLFEYFSETQRNKGNFPGRFSGRQFSNSRSEMNVSTLELGDSALYLCASSLEATSSGNTIYFGEGSWLTVV.

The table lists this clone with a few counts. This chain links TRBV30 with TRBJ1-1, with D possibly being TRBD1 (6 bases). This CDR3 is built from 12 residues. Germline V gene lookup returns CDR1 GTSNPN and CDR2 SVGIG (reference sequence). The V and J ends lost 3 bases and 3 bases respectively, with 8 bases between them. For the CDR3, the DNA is TGTGCCTGGAGCGGACAGTACACTGAAGCTTTCTTT. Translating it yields CAWSGQYTEAFF.

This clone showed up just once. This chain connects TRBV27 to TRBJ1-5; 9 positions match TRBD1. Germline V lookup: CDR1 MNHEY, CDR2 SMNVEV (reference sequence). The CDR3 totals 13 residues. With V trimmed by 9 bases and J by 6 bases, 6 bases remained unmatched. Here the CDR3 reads CARPQGASQPQHF. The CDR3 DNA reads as TGTGCCAGACCACAGGGGGCAAGTCAGCCCCAGCATTTT.

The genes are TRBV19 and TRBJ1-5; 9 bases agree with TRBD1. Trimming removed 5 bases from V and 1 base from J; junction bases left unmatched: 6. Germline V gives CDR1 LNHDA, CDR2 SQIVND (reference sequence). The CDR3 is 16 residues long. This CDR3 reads CASSSHDRGSNQPQHF. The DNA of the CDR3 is TGTGCCAGTAGTTCACATGACAGGGGGAGCAATCAGCCCCAGCATTTT.